Sequencing of this T cell receptor beta chain was carried out in a study of CD8+ T cells in alopecia areata. Investigators isolated RNA and reverse transcribed it into cDNA to act as the sequencing template. TCRdb's table, derived via immunoSEQ multiplex PCR, lists solely in-frame clones and lacks some. The sample carries about 110,000 clones, 59% recorded once. Whole-study results and caveats: Lesional scalp, especially alopecia totalis/universalis, showed higher clonality than normal scalp. TCRs were shared less clearly across patients than in mice, possibly for HLA-related reasons.

Starting from PBMCs, sorting isolated CD4+ and CD8+ T cells. Points on this clone: Antigen: not known.

In germline, CDR1 is MDHEN, CDR2 SYDVKM. The CDR3 sequence is 13 residues long. V lost 5 bases and J lost 5; bases outside the gene matches: 4. What was sequenced was CD8+ T cells sorted from blood. The chain recombines TRBV28 with TRBJ2-3, with TRBD1 matching 7 bases. This TCR came from a human donor in good health. CDR3: CASSPRDRDTQYF. The CDR3, as DNA: TGTGCCAGCAGTCCGAGGGACAGAGATACGCAGTATTTT.